These 15 T cell receptor beta chains came from one sample sequenced in a study of T cell repertoires in cytomegalovirus infection. TCRdb reprocessed the reads with MiXCR, giving one entry per CDR3 protein. The table shows 300,000 to 400,000 distinct CDR3 sequences, with approximately 9.5% occurring only once. Specimen: PBMCs. The receptors come from a human donor in good health (CMV status not recorded). Some clones in this sample may be carry-over from other donors' samples.

This clonotype was observed many times. The chain recombines TRBV28 with TRBJ2-7, with a tentative D call TRBD1 (6 bases). The CDR3 length is 17 residues. Trimming cost V 2 bases and J 3 bases, with 20 bases left between them. The germline V gene encodes CDR1 MDHEN and CDR2 SYDVKM. CDR3 loop: CASSLPSRGNWGYEQYF. Written as DNA, the CDR3 is TGTGCCAGCAGTTTACCGTCCAGGGGCAACTGGGGCTACGAGCAGTACTTC.

This clonotype was found a few times. The chain combines TRBV18 with TRBJ2-7; 9 nucleotides agree with TRBD1. The CDR3 is made up of 14 amino acids. V lost 4 bases to trimming and J lost 3 bases; unmatched junction nucleotides: 4. The germline gives CDR1 KGHSH, CDR2 LQKENI. The CDR3 spells CASSRDREIYEQYF. The DNA of the CDR3 is TGTGCCAGCTCACGGGACAGGGAGATCTACGAGCAGTACTTC.

In its sample, this clonotype was seen many times. The chain recombines TRBV7-3 with TRBJ2-2, with D unclear. CDR1 and CDR2 (germline): SGHTA, FQGTGA. The CDR3 loop spans 14 amino acids. The ends were cut back, 1 base at V and 5 bases at J, with 8 bases in the middle. The CDR3: CASSLRRDTGELFF. As DNA, the CDR3 is TGTGCCAGCAGCTTAAGAAGAGATACCGGGGAGCTGTTTTTT.

This clonotype was recorded at least ten times. The V gene is TRBV12-5, the J gene TRBJ1-2, with 7 bases lining up with TRBD1. Germline V CDR1 and CDR2: LGHNT, FRNRAP. V gave up 6 bases and J gave up 1 base; unmatched junction bases: 5. This CDR3 has 14 amino acids. The chain's CDR3 is CASGMTGNNYGYTF. CDR3 in DNA: TGTGCTAGTGGGATGACAGGGAATAACTATGGCTACACCTTC.

This clonotype was seen repeatedly, ten times or more. V usage is TRBV6-5 and J usage is TRBJ1-5, with D perhaps TRBD1 (6 bases). This CDR3 comprises 15 residues. Trimming pared 4 bases from V and 0 bases from J, leaving 10 bases between. Germline CDR1 reads MNHEY; CDR2 reads SVGAGI. CDR3 sequence reads: CASSFGGLSNQPQHF. The CDR3 bases are TGTGCCAGCAGTTTCGGGGGGCTTAGCAATCAGCCCCAGCATTTT.

This clonotype was detected only once. The chain couples TRBV6-2 or TRBV6-3 to TRBJ1-4; 7 nucleotides match TRBD1. CDR1 and CDR2 (germline): MNHEY, SVGEGT. V dropped 6 bases and J dropped 7; count of bases not matched to a gene: 8. The CDR3 is 14 amino acids. CDR3 DNA: TGTGCCAGCAGACGGACAGGAAATATTGAAAAACTGTTTTTT. Translating it yields CASRRTGNIEKLFF.

This sequence joins TRBV11-2 and TRBJ2-5; D uncertain. The CDR3 consists of 11 residues. Trimming cost V 4 bases and J 5 bases, with 5 bases left between them. The germline V gene encodes CDR1 SGHAT and CDR2 FQNNGV. Written as DNA, the CDR3 is TGTGCCAGCAGCTACGCGGAGACCCAGTACTTC. Translated, it gives CASSYAETQYF.

In this sample, this clonotype turned up many times. V usage is TRBV15 and J usage is TRBJ1-5; D is perhaps TRBD1 (5 bases). The CDR3 sequence is 13 residues long. Germline lookup yields CDR1 LNHNV and CDR2 YYDKDF (reference sequence). The germline V and J ends were trimmed by 1 base and 7 bases, with 8 bases remaining between them. The CDR3, as DNA: TGTGCCACCAGCAGAGTTGGGGGACAGCCCCAGCATTTT. It translates to CATSRVGGQPQHF. Combining the CDR3 with reference TRBV15 and TRBJ1-5 gives the whole variable domain DAMVIQNPRYQVTQFGKPVTLSCSQTLNHNVMYWYQQKSSQAPKLLFHYYDKDFNNEADTPDNFQSRRPNTSFCFLDIRSPGLGDTAMYLCATSRVGGQPQHFGDGTRLSIL.

This clonotype was counted at least ten times. The gene calls are TRBV7-9 and TRBJ1-1; D call uncertain. V gave up 5 bases and J gave up 3 bases, with 16 bases separating them. Germline assignment: CDR1 SEHNR and CDR2 FQNEAQ (reference sequence). This CDR3 has 15 amino acids. CDR3 sequence reads: CASSTFGNPDTEAFF. CDR3 DNA: TGTGCCAGCAGCACCTTCGGGAATCCTGACACTGAAGCTTTCTTT.

This clonotype was recorded many times. The chain has TRBV5-6 and TRBJ2-1; D possibly matches TRBD1 or TRBD2 (5 bases each). This CDR3 is built from 15 residues. Looked up from germline, CDR1 is SGHDT and CDR2 is YYEEEE. Trimming shortened V by 4 bases and J by 5 bases, and 16 bases separated the two germline ends. The CDR3 reads CASSRGRLTNNEQFF. CDR3 bases: TGTGCCAGCAGCCGGGGACGGCTGACTAACAATGAGCAGTTCTTC.

This clonotype was seen at least ten times. The chain is built from TRBV6-2 or TRBV6-3 and TRBJ2-7, with TRBD1 as a possible D gene (6 bases). CDR1 and CDR2 (germline): MNHEY, SVGEGT. The CDR3 has 14 amino acids. Trimming took off 6 bases at V and 5 bases at J, with 17 bases between the two ends. CDR3 protein: CASRFITGNHEQYF. As DNA, the CDR3 is TGTGCCAGCAGATTCATCACAGGGAATCACGAGCAGTACTTC.

Many counts were recorded for this clonotype. This chain connects TRBV7-6 to TRBJ2-1; D perhaps matches TRBD1 (6 bases). The germline V gene has CDR1 SGHVS and CDR2 FNYEAQ. The V and J ends lost 5 bases and 5 bases respectively, with 10 bases between them. The CDR3 length is 13 residues. The CDR3 bases are TGTGCCAGCAGCCGGAGACAGGACAATGAGCAGTTCTTC. It yields the protein CASSRRQDNEQFF.

This clonotype was counted many times. This rearrangement joins TRBV7-2 to TRBJ1-5, with D possibly being TRBD1 (5 bases). Trimming removed 4 bases at V and 7 bases at J, with 14 bases between. There are 14 residues in the CDR3. Germline V gene lookup returns CDR1 SGHTA and CDR2 FQGNSA. The CDR3 is CASSYQGGWQPQHF. In nucleotides, the CDR3 is TGTGCCAGCAGCTATCAGGGAGGTTGGCAGCCCCAGCATTTT.

This clonotype was observed a handful of times. The CDR3 here is CASIQDRIHEQYF. In nucleotides, the CDR3 is TGTGCCAGCATCCAGGACAGGATCCACGAGCAGTACTTC. The chain carries TRBV27 and TRBJ2-7, with 7 positions matching TRBD1. V was clipped by 7 bases and J by 5 bases; unmatched bases: 8. The germline V gene has CDR1 MNHEY and CDR2 SMNVEV (reference sequence). CDR3 length: 13 amino acids.

This clonotype came up many times. J is TRBJ2-3 and V is TRBV7-2; D unclear. The V and J ends lost 0 bases and 5 bases respectively, with 6 bases between them. The germline CDR1 and CDR2 sequences are SGHTA and FQGNSA. CDR3 size: 13 residues. CDR3 loop: CASSLAPGDTQYF. The CDR3 nucleotides are TGTGCCAGCAGCTTAGCGCCCGGAGATACGCAGTATTTT. The full variable domain, rest sourced from reference TRBV7-2 and TRBJ2-3, is GAGVSQSPSNKVTEKGKDVELRCDPISGHTALYWYRQSLGQGLEFLIYFQGNSAPDKSGLPSDRFSAERTGGSVSTLTIQRTQQEDSAVYLCASSLAPGDTQYFGPGTRLTVL.